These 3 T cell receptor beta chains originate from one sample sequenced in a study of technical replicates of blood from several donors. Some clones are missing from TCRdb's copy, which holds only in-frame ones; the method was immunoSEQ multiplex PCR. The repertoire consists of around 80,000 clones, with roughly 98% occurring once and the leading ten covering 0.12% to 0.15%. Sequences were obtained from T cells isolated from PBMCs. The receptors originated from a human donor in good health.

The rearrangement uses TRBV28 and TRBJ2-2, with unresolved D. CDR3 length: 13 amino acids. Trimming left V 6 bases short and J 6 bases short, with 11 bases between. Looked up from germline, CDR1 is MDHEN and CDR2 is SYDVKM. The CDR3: CASSLMRPGELFF. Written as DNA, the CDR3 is TGTGCCAGCAGCCTAATGCGCCCCGGGGAGCTGTTTTTT.

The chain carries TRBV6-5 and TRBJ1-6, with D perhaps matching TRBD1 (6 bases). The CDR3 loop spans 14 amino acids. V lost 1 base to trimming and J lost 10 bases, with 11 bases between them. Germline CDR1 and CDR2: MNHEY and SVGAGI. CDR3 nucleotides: TGTGCCAGCAGTTACTTCAGGGGCGACTCACCCCTCCACTTT. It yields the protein CASSYFRGDSPLHF.

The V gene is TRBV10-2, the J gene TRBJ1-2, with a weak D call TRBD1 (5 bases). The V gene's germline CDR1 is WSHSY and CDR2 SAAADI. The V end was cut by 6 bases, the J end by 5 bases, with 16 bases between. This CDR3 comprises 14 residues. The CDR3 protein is CASREGAGNYGYTF. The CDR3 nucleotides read TGCGCCAGCAGAGAGGGCGCAGGGAATTATGGCTACACCTTC.